What follows is one T cell receptor (beta chain) and its context. Its antigen is still unknown. This specimen comes from a study of OX40 agonist ivuxolimab in advanced cancers. Notes on the study in general: At doses 0.1 to 3.0 mg/kg, CD4+ and CD8+ clones expanded.

CDR1 and CDR2 (germline): SNHLY, FYNNEI. CDR3 length: 11 residues. V was clipped by 8 bases and J by 6 bases, with 10 bases between them. The assay was immunoSEQ multiplex PCR, and TCRdb's table has in-frame clones only and misses some. Of approximately 74,000 clones in the sample, around nine tenths were seen once. The chain recombines TRBV2 with TRBJ1-2; unclear D gene. The sequences come from CD4+ or CD8+ T cells sorted from blood, collected in a trial of the OX40 agonist ivuxolimab. This receptor was identified in an adult with an advanced solid tumor such as melanoma, head and neck, liver or kidney cancer. The CDR3, as DNA: TGTGCCAGCTTCGGTCCCGATGGCTACACCTTC. Translated, it gives CASFGPDGYTF.